The next 9 T cell receptor beta chains were all read from a single sample in a study of blood T cell repertoires in COVID-19. Repertoires were generated with immunoSEQ multiplex PCR, while TCRdb's copy carries only in-frame clones and drops some. This repertoire shows 35,000 to 45,000 clones, around 87% found once; its top ten account for 20%. The source material was peripheral blood. Receptors originate from a man aged 55 to 70 with acute or convalescent COVID-19.

This clone appeared a few times. The V and J genes are TRBV5-4 and TRBJ1-6, with 7 bases aligning to TRBD1. The CDR3 length is 17 residues. The V gene's germline CDR1 is SGHNT and CDR2 YYREEE (reference sequence). V was clipped by 3 bases and J by 7 bases; unmatched bases: 13. CDR3 residues: CASSSRSGTAHNSPLHF. CDR3 sequence (DNA): TGTGCCAGCAGCTCCAGATCGGGGACAGCCCACAATTCACCCCTCCACTTT.

The chain links TRBV29-1 to TRBJ2-7; D gene ambiguous. Germline-derived CDR1 and CDR2 are SQVTM and ANQGSEA. The CDR3 runs to 12 residues. V was cut by 7 bases and J by 2 bases, with 12 bases left in between. CDR3 loop: CSAQSPTYEQYF. In nucleotides, the CDR3 is TGCAGCGCACAATCCCCAACCTACGAGCAGTACTTC.

J is TRBJ2-7 and V is TRBV5-1, with TRBD1 matching over 11 bases. After removal of 5 bases from V and 6 bases from J, the junction contained 13 bases not matched to a gene. Germline values: CDR1 SGHRS, CDR2 YFSETQ. There are 16 residues in the CDR3. CDR3 in DNA: TGCGCCAGCAGTTTTCTCCCGGGACAGGGGGACTCCGAGCAGTACTTC. Amino acid sequence: CASSFLPGQGDSEQYF. Looking up the rest from reference TRBV5-1 and TRBJ2-7 gives the full variable domain: KAGVTQTPRYLIKTRGQQVTLSCSPISGHRSVSWYQQTPGQGLQFLFEYFSETQRNKGNFPGRFSGRQFSNSRSEMNVSTLELGDSALYLCASSFLPGQGDSEQYFGPGTRLTVT.

This rearrangement joins TRBV5-1 to TRBJ1-4; D not resolved. The germline gives CDR1 SGHRS, CDR2 YFSETQ. This CDR3 is built from 15 residues. Trimming removed 1 base at V and 6 bases at J, with 13 bases between. CDR3 in amino acids: CASSLMGSGDEKLFF. The CDR3 DNA follows: TGCGCCAGCAGCTTGATGGGCAGCGGAGATGAAAAACTGTTTTTT.

CDR3 sequence: CAGMIREGRRYNEQFF. CDR3 DNA: TGTGCCGGCATGATCCGGGAGGGCCGGAGGTACAATGAGCAGTTCTTC. The rearrangement links TRBV30 to TRBJ2-1, with TRBD2 matching 8 bases. Per germline, CDR1 GTSNPN and CDR2 SVGIG (reference sequence). Trimming cost V 8 bases and J 4 bases; bases outside gene matches: 16. The CDR3 is 16 residues long. Complete variable domain (other parts from reference TRBV30 and TRBJ2-1): SQTIHQWPATLVQPVGSPLSLECTVEGTSNPNLYWYRQAAGRGLQLLFYSVGIGQISSEVPQNLSASRPQDRQFILSSKKLLLSDSGFYLCAGMIREGRRYNEQFFGPGTRLTVL.

The CDR3 protein is CASSLFRANYGYTF. DNA for the CDR3: TGTGCCAGCAGCTTATTTCGGGCTAACTATGGCTACACCTTC. The rearrangement joins TRBV11-2 to TRBJ1-2; D not certain. The CDR3 has 14 residues. CDR1 SGHAT and CDR2 FQNNGV come from the germline V gene. With 2 bases removed from V and 0 bases from J, the gap between germline ends came to 7 bases.

The rearrangement uses TRBV9 and TRBJ2-3; D remains ambiguous. Trimming shortened V by 3 bases and J by 4 bases, and 9 bases separated the two germline ends. The CDR3 has 13 amino acids. CDR1 is SGDLS and CDR2 is YYNGEE in the germline V gene. The CDR3 DNA follows: TGTGCCAGCAGCGAAGGAGCCCCAGATACGCAGTATTTT. This translates into CASSEGAPDTQYF.

V usage is TRBV5-4 and J usage is TRBJ2-5; D gene uncertain. V lost 1 base to trimming and J lost 0 bases, with 4 bases between them. The germline V gene encodes CDR1 SGHNT and CDR2 YYREEE (reference sequence). The CDR3 totals 13 residues. The CDR3 sequence is CASSLNNQETQYF. The CDR3 DNA reads TGTGCCAGCAGCTTGAACAACCAAGAGACCCAGTACTTC.

This clone was detected only a few times. This chain connects TRBV27 to TRBJ1-1; D is ambiguous. Germline V gene sequence: CDR1 MNHEY, CDR2 SMNVEV (reference sequence). This CDR3 region has 14 residues. V lost 7 bases, J lost 1 base, and 13 bases lay in between. CDR3 nucleotide sequence: TGTGCCAGCAAGATCCACAATGGGAACACTGAAGCTTTCTTT. As protein: CASKIHNGNTEAFF.